A selection of T cell receptor beta chains follows, all from one sample in a study of T cell responses to AZD1222 COVID-19 vaccine. Only in-frame clones appear in the TCRdb table, and some are missing; sequencing was by immunoSEQ multiplex PCR. The table has about 120,000 clones, about 89% seen once. The material sequenced was peripheral blood, taken on day 0 of AZD1222 vaccination. The source of these receptors is an adult in good health. Each CDR3 is given with its conserved first and last residue. Each record gives: D gene, V gene, J gene, clone size, CDR3 DNA, CDR3 protein. D genes are given only for firm matches. Clone size appears in some rows only: once, few, many, or a class for an expanded clone.

>TRBD1|TRBV5-1|TRBJ2-5|-
TGCGCCAGCAGCTTGGGAGGGGGCCAGGAGACCCAGTACTTC
CASSLGGGQETQYF
>-|TRBV25-1|TRBJ2-1|-
TGTGCCAGCAGTGCGTACAATGAGCAGTTCTTC
CASSAYNEQFF
>-|TRBV6-5|TRBJ1-1|-
TGTGCCAGCAGCCCAGATCTCTGGGTTGCTTTCTTT
CASSPDLWVAFF
>TRBD1|TRBV6-5|TRBJ1-1|-
TGTGCCAGCATGCCGGACAGGGTGAACACTGAAGCTTTCTTT
CASMPDRVNTEAFF
>-|TRBV7-2|TRBJ2-3|-
TGTGCCAGCAGCCCTAGCTTAGTACAGGCTGAGGGGGTTTTT
CASSPSLVQAEGVF
>-|TRBV2|TRBJ2-7|-
TGTGCCAGCAGTGCGGGGGAGGTTAACGCCTACGAGCAGTACTTC
CASSAGEVNAYEQYF
>TRBD1|TRBV3-1/TRBV3-2|TRBJ2-7|-
TGTGCCAGCATCGGGACAGGGGCCTACGAGCAGTACTTC
CASIGTGAYEQYF
>TRBD1|TRBV25-1|TRBJ1-2|-
TGTGCCAGCACCCGGGACAGGGAAGGCTACACCTTC
CASTRDREGYTF
>-|TRBV15|TRBJ2-2|-
TGTGCCACCAGCACCTTACATGCGAACACCGGGGAGCTGTTTTTT
CATSTLHANTGELFF
>TRBD2|TRBV7-2|TRBJ2-5|-
TGTGCCAGCAGCATGGGACTAGCGGGGGGTCAAGAGACCCAGTACTTC
CASSMGLAGGQETQYF
>-|TRBV30|TRBJ1-5|few
TGTGCCTGGGGGGTCGGCAAAACGGGAGAGAGCAATCAGCCCCAGCATTTT
CAWGVGKTGESNQPQHF
>-|TRBV7-6|TRBJ2-7|-
TGTGCCAGCAGCTTAGCAGGAGACTTGACTTACGAGCAGTACTTC
CASSLAGDLTYEQYF
>TRBD1|TRBV14|TRBJ1-3|-
TGTGCCAGCAGCCAGACGTTCTTGACAGGGGCTGGAAACACCATATATTTT
CASSQTFLTGAGNTIYF
>-|TRBV4-2|TRBJ1-5|-
TGTGCCAGCAGCCAAGTAGGGGACCAACAGCCCCAGCATTTT
CASSQVGDQQPQHF
>TRBD1|TRBV10-3|TRBJ1-4|-
TGTGCCATCGGTCGACGAAGGGACAGGGAGGAAAAACTGTTTTTT
CAIGRRRDREEKLFF
>-|TRBV7-2|TRBJ2-2|-
TGTGCCTCCCTCGGGGTGCCCGGGGAGCTGTTTTTT
CASLGVPGELFF
>-|TRBV19|TRBJ1-4|-
TGTGCCAGTAGACCAATAGGGATCACAGGGTCGCGGGATAATGAAAAACTGTTTTTT
CASRPIGITGSRDNEKLFF
>-|TRBV11-1|TRBJ1-2|-
TGTGCCAGCAGCTTAATGCAGGGTCTTGGGTATGGCTACACCTTC
CASSLMQGLGYGYTF
>-|TRBV6-4|TRBJ1-5|-
TGTGCCAGCAGTGAAGGGGGGGGCAATCAGCCCCAGCATTTT
CASSEGGGNQPQHF
>TRBD2|TRBV3-1/TRBV3-2|TRBJ2-1|-
TGTGCCAGCAGCCAAGATAAGCGGGGGGGCTACTACAATGAGCAGTTCTTC
CASSQDKRGGYYNEQFF
>-|TRBV5-1|TRBJ1-1|-
TGCGCCAGCAGCTCGATAGGACAGAACACTGAAGCTTTCTTT
CASSSIGQNTEAFF
>-|TRBV5-1|TRBJ2-7|few
TGCGCCAGCAGCCAGAGTGGCTCCTACGAGCAGTACTTC
CASSQSGSYEQYF
>-|TRBV6-5|TRBJ2-7|-
TGTGCCAGCAGTTATAGACCGGACGAGCAGTACTTC
CASSYRPDEQYF
>TRBD1|TRBV9|TRBJ2-2|-
TGTGCCAGCAGCGGTACAGGGGAAGTTAGGACCGGGGAGCTGTTTTTT
CASSGTGEVRTGELFF
>TRBD1|TRBV18|TRBJ1-5|once
TGTGCCAGCTCAGGACAGGAAAGCAATCAGCCCCAGCATTTT
CASSGQESNQPQHF
>TRBD1|TRBV15|TRBJ1-1|-
TGTGCCACCAGCACCCGGACAGGGAGAACTGAAGCTTTCTTT
CATSTRTGRTEAFF
>TRBD2|TRBV28|TRBJ2-1|-
TGTGCCAGCAGCTCCGGGACTAGCGGGACCAACAATGAGCAGTTCTTC
CASSSGTSGTNNEQFF
>TRBD1|TRBV7-9|TRBJ1-2|-
TGTGCCAGCAGCTTTATTCAGGGGGGTGGCTACACCTTC
CASSFIQGGGYTF
>-|TRBV27|TRBJ1-5|-
TGTGCCAGCAGTTTGTTGGGTGCTAATCAGCCCCAGCATTTT
CASSLLGANQPQHF
>TRBD1|TRBV4-1|TRBJ1-3|-
TGCGCCAGCAGCCAACTAGGACAGGGCCCTGGAAACACCATATATTTT
CASSQLGQGPGNTIYF
>TRBD2|TRBV6-1|TRBJ2-7|few
TGTGCCAGCAGTGGGGCGACTAGCGGGGGGTTCGGGACGTACTACGAGCAGTACTTC
CASSGATSGGFGTYYEQYF
>-|TRBV6-1|TRBJ2-7|-
TGTGCCAGCGGTGCAGCCGGCTACGAGCAGTACTTC
CASGAAGYEQYF
>-|TRBV7-8|TRBJ2-5|-
TGTGCCAGCAGGACGGGCAGGGTCTGGGAGACCCAGTACTTC
CASRTGRVWETQYF
>TRBD1|TRBV10-3|TRBJ1-1|-
TGTGCCATCCCCAGGGGGCTGATGAACACTGAAGCTTTCTTT
CAIPRGLMNTEAFF
>TRBD2|TRBV4-2|TRBJ2-1|-
TGTGCCAGCAGCCAAGATGAAACTAGCGGGGTTACCAATGAGCAGTTCTTC
CASSQDETSGVTNEQFF
>TRBD1|TRBV27|TRBJ1-6|-
TGTGCCAGCAGCCCTGGAAGGACAGGGGGTCTGTCACCCCTCCACTTT
CASSPGRTGGLSPLHF
>-|TRBV30|TRBJ1-2|-
TGTGCCTGGAGTAAAGGTCATAGGGGCGATGAATACTATGGCTACACCTTC
CAWSKGHRGDEYYGYTF
>-|TRBV28|TRBJ1-4|-
TGTGCCAGCAGACCCCCGACGAAGCGAGAACTGTTTTTT
CASRPPTKRELFF
>-|TRBV6-5|TRBJ1-2|-
TGTGCCACCGGTGGGGGGGGCTATGGCTACACCTTC
CATGGGGYGYTF
>-|TRBV7-9|TRBJ1-1|-
TGTGCCAGCAGCTTAGCGGTGGTGGAGGGGAGAACTGAAGCTTTCTTT
CASSLAVVEGRTEAFF
>-|TRBV28|TRBJ2-1|-
TGTGCCAGCAGTCGGGGGCCCATCGAGCAGTTCTTC
CASSRGPIEQFF
>-|TRBV19|TRBJ1-4|-
TGTGCCAGTAGACCCACAGCCTCAAATGAAAAACTGTTTTTT
CASRPTASNEKLFF
>-|TRBV13|TRBJ1-2|-
TGTGCCAGCAGCGCGGCAACAGGGCCATATGGCTACACCTTC
CASSAATGPYGYTF
>-|TRBV20-1|TRBJ1-1|few
TGCAGTCGGGTCGGCGGGACTGAAGCTTTCTTT
CSRVGGTEAFF
>TRBD2|TRBV4-3|TRBJ2-1|-
TGCGCCAGCAGCGGGCTAGCGGGGGGTAATGAGCAGTTCTTC
CASSGLAGGNEQFF
>TRBD1|TRBV30|TRBJ2-3|-
TGTGCCTGGGCTGGGACAGGGGGCGGGGAGACGCAGTATTTT
CAWAGTGGGETQYF
>-|TRBV7-9|TRBJ2-1|-
TGTGCCAGCAGCCCTGTTCAGGTCGCGGGATCCTACAATGAGCAGTTCTTC
CASSPVQVAGSYNEQFF
>TRBD1|TRBV4-1|TRBJ1-2|-
TGCGCCAGCAGCCAAGAAAGTGGACAGACAGGGGGGAACTATGGCTACACCTTC
CASSQESGQTGGNYGYTF
>-|TRBV27|TRBJ2-7|-
TGTGCCAGCAGTTTATCGATACAGGGCGCCGGGTACGAGCAGTACTTC
CASSLSIQGAGYEQYF